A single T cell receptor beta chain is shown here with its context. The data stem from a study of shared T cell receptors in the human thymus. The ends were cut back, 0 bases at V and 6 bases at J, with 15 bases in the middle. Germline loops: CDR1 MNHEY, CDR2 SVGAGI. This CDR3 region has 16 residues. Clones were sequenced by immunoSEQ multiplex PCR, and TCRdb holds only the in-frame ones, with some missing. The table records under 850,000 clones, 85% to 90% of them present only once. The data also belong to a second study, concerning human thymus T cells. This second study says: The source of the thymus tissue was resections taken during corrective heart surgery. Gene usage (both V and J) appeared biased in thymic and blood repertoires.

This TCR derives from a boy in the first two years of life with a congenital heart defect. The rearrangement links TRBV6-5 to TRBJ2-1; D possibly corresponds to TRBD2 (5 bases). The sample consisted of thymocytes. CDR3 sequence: CASSYSSRRAFNEQFF. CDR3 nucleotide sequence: TGTGCCAGCAGTTACTCGAGCAGGCGGGCATTCAATGAGCAGTTCTTC.